Only a few counts were recorded for the clone carrying this T cell receptor (beta chain). Its antigen is unknown. CDR1 is ENHRY and CDR2 is SYGVKD in the germline V gene. The ends were cut back, 8 bases at V and 2 bases at J, with 13 bases in the middle. The CDR3 has 13 residues. This sample was taken from a study of T cell repertoires in cytomegalovirus infection. The study, taken as a whole, reports: Cumulative public TCR beta family frequency identified carriers of CMV plus the relevant HLA.

Each CDR3 protein gets one entry after TCRdb re-called the reads with MiXCR. The sample has about 160,000 distinct CDR3 sequences; roughly a sixth are singletons. The receptor's source is a human donor in good health (CMV status not recorded). Some clones in this sample may be carry-over from other donors' samples. Sequenced input: CD8+ T cells from PBMCs. The gene calls are TRBV10-3 and TRBJ2-7; tentatively, D is TRBD2 (6 bases). CDR3 DNA sequence: TGTGCCATCGGAGGGAACCCTACCTACGAGCAGTACTTC. Its protein is CAIGGNPTYEQYF.